These 2 T cell receptor beta chains originate from one sample sequenced in a study of tumor-infiltrating lymphocytes in localized non-small cell lung cancer. Sequenced by immunoSEQ multiplex PCR; TCRdb stores in-frame clones only, minus some. Among around 17,000 clones, less than 50% were seen once, and the ten largest hold 16%. Sequencing was carried out using lung tumor tissue. The receptors here all came from a human donor with non-small cell lung cancer.

This clone occurred a few times. This rearrangement joins TRBV6-5 to TRBJ1-1; D unresolved. With 7 bases removed from V and 3 bases from J, the gap between germline ends came to 15 bases. CDR3 length: 14 residues. From germline, CDR1 is MNHEY and CDR2 SVGAGI. The CDR3 nucleotides read TGTGCCAGCACCACCACGGGGAGGTACACTGAAGCTTTCTTT. This codes for CASTTTGRYTEAFF.

The chain carries TRBV5-1 and TRBJ2-1; 9 bases are shared with TRBD2. Germline values: CDR1 SGHRS, CDR2 YFSETQ. The CDR3 extends over 16 amino acids. V was pared by 6 bases and J by 2 bases, with 9 bases of the junction left unmatched. The CDR3 is CASTSSGGNPYNEQFF. The CDR3 nucleotides are TGCGCCAGCACGTCAAGCGGGGGGAATCCCTACAATGAGCAGTTCTTC. Based on the CDR3 plus reference TRBV5-1 and TRBJ2-1, the full variable domain is KAGVTQTPRYLIKTRGQQVTLSCSPISGHRSVSWYQQTPGQGLQFLFEYFSETQRNKGNFPGRFSGRQFSNSRSEMNVSTLELGDSALYLCASTSSGGNPYNEQFFGPGTRLTVL.